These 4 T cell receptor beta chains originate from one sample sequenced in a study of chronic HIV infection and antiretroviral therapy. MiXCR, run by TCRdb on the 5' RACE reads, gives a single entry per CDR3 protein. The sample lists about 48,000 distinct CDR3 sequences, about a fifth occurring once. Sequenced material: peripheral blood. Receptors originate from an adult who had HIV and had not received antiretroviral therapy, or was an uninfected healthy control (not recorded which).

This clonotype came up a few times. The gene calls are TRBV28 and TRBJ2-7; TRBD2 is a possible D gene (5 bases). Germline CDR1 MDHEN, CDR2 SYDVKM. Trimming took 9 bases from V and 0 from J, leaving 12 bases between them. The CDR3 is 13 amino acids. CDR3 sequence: CASRRQSSYEQYF. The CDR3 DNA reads TGTGCCAGTCGGAGGCAGAGCTCCTACGAGCAGTACTTC. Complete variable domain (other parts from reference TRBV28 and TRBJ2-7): DVKVTQSSRYLVKRTGEKVFLECVQDMDHENMFWYRQDPGLGLRLIYFSYDVKMKEKGDIPEGYSVSREKKERFSLILESASTNQTSMYLCASRRQSSYEQYFGPGTRLTVT.

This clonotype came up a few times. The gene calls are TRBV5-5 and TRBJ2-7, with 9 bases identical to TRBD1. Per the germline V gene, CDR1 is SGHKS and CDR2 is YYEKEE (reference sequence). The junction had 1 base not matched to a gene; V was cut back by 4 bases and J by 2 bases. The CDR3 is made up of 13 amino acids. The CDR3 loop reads CASSRQGAYEQYF. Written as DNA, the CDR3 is TGTGCCAGCAGCCGACAGGGGGCCTACGAGCAGTACTTC.

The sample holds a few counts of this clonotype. CDR3 sequence: CSARAGTGQKPQHF. DNA of the CDR3: TGCAGTGCTAGAGCCGGGACAGGCCAGAAGCCCCAGCATTTT. The chain has TRBV20-1 and TRBJ1-5, with 8 bases that match TRBD1. Germline assignment: CDR1 DFQATT and CDR2 SNEGSKA (reference sequence). The CDR3 is made up of 14 amino acids. V gave up 1 base and J gave up 8 bases; unmatched junction bases: 7.

The CDR3, as DNA: TGTGCCAGCAGTTCCTTCCCGGGACAGGGGAAATACGAGCAGTACTTC. This codes for CASSSFPGQGKYEQYF. The chain is built from TRBV28 and TRBJ2-7; the match to TRBD1 covers 10 bases. The CDR3 is 16 amino acids. The V gene end was trimmed by 4 bases and the J gene end by 4 bases; junction bases not matched to a gene: 10. CDR1 is MDHEN and CDR2 is SYDVKM in the germline V gene.